This T cell receptor beta chain was recorded in a study of cytomegalovirus exposure and HLA in healthy donors. Primers included in the PCR were 60 Vbeta and 13 Jbeta primers. Repertoires were generated with immunoSEQ multiplex PCR, while TCRdb's copy carries only in-frame clones and drops some. The sample lists about 110,000 clones; about four fifths were seen once. This clone was counted only a few times. The clonotype was recovered from a woman between 18 and 29 years old in good health and CMV-seronegative. Sequencing was carried out using PBMCs.

The CDR3 DNA reads as TGCGCCAGCAGCTTACAGGGGGGCAATCAGCCCCAGCATTTT. This translates into CASSLQGGNQPQHF. This chain connects TRBV5-1 to TRBJ1-5; 8 nucleotides match TRBD1. Germline V gene data show CDR1 as SGHRS and CDR2 as YFSETQ. This CDR3 comprises 14 residues. V lost 2 bases to trimming and J lost 2 bases; unmatched junction nucleotides: 0.